This T cell receptor beta chain was captured in a study of blood T cell repertoires in COVID-19. Per germline, CDR1 MNHEY and CDR2 SVGEGT. The V gene lost 0 bases and the J gene lost 2 bases, with 14 bases spanning the gap. CDR3 size: 16 residues. Method: immunoSEQ multiplex PCR; TCRdb's copy keeps in-frame clones and lacks some. Altogether about 130,000 clones are present, about four fifths being singletons, with the ten largest covering around 13%. This sequence originates from a human donor in a cohort sampled during active COVID-19. Input material: peripheral blood. The V and J genes are TRBV6-2 or TRBV6-3 and TRBJ2-7, with D possibly matching TRBD2 (6 bases). The CDR3 protein is CASSYSNWGRTYEQYF. The DNA for the CDR3 is TGTGCCAGCAGTTACTCGAACTGGGGGAGGACCTACGAGCAGTACTTC.